The clone carrying this TCR beta chain was counted ten times or more. V lost 2 bases and J lost 0; bases outside the gene matches: 4. Germline assignment: CDR1 SGHKS and CDR2 YYEKEE (reference sequence). The CDR3 runs 15 residues. The data originate from a study of T cells in Graves' hyperthyroidism and ophthalmopathy. There were TCR beta CDR3 regions amplified from RNA transcripts. RT-PCR in the first round (using the HTBI primer set) targeted the TCR CDR3. TCRdb called the multiplex PCR reads again in MiXCR, with one record for every CDR3 protein. The sample has around 400,000 distinct CDR3 sequences; approximately 13% are singletons.

The sequence came from a woman between 18 and 29 years old with Graves' hyperthyroidism. The chain joins TRBV5-5 to TRBJ2-7, with 8 bases lining up with TRBD2. The sample taken for sequencing was blood. CDR3 in amino acids: CASSFETSVSYEQYF. CDR3 in DNA: TGTGCCAGCAGCTTTGAGACTAGCGTCTCCTACGAGCAGTACTTC.